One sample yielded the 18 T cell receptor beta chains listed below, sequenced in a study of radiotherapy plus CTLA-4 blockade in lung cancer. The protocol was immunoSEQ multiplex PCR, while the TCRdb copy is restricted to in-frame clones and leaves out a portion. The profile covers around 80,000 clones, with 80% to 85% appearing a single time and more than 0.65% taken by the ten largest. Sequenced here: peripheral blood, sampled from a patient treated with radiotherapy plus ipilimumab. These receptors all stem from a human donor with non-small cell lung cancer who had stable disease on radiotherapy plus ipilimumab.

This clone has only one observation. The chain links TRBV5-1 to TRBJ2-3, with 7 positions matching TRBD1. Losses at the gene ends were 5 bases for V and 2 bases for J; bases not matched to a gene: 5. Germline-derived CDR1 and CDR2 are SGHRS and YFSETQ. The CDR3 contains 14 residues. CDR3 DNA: TGCGCCAGCAGGTTGACAGGGTTCACAGATACGCAGTATTTT. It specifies CASRLTGFTDTQYF.

CDR3 sequence: CAISESAGQGLSSPLHF. The CDR3 nucleotides read TGTGCCATCAGTGAGTCGGCGGGACAGGGACTTAGTTCACCCCTCCACTTT. The V gene is TRBV10-3, the J gene TRBJ1-6; 9 bases line up with TRBD1. This CDR3 region has 17 residues. Germline CDR1 ENHRY, CDR2 SYGVKD. After removal of 0 bases from V and 9 bases from J, the junction contained 9 bases not matched to a gene.

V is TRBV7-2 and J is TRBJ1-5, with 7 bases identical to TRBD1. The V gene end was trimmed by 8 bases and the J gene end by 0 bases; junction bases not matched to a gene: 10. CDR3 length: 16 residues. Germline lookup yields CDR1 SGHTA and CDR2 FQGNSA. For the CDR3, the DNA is TGTGCCAGCGGCTCCGGGACAGCCCATAGCAATCAGCCCCAGCATTTT. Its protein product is CASGSGTAHSNQPQHF.

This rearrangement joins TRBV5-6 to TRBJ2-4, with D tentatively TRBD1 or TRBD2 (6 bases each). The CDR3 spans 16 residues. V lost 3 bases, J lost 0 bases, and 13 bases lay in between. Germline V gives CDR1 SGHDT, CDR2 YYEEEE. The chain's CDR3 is CASSWGGGLAKNIQYF. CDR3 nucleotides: TGTGCCAGCAGCTGGGGTGGGGGGCTAGCCAAAAACATTCAGTACTTC.

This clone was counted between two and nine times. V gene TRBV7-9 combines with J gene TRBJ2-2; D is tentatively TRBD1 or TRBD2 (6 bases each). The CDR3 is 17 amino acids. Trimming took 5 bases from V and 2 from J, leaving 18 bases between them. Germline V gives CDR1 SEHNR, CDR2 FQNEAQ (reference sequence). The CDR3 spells CASSPLKGGPNTGELFF. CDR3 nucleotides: TGTGCCAGCAGCCCACTTAAAGGGGGGCCAAACACCGGGGAGCTGTTTTTT.

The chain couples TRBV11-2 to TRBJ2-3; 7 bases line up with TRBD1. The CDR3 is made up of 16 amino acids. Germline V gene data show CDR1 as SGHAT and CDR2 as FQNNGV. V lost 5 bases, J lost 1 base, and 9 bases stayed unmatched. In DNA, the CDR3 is TGTGCCAGCAGCGCTCGGACAGGTCGTGGCACAGATACGCAGTATTTT. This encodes CASSARTGRGTDTQYF.

CDR3 DNA: TGCAGCGTTGAAGATCAATGGGGGCCTAACTATGGCTACACCTTC. Translation: CSVEDQWGPNYGYTF. The V call is TRBV29-1, the J call TRBJ1-2; possible D gene TRBD1, 6 bases. There are 15 residues in the CDR3. The germline V and J ends were trimmed by 0 bases and 0 bases, with 11 bases remaining between them. Per the germline V gene, CDR1 is SQVTM and CDR2 is ANQGSEA.

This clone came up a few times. Here the CDR3 reads CASSLTGAGANVLTF. The CDR3 bases are TGTGCCAGCAGCTTGACAGGTGCTGGGGCCAACGTCCTGACTTTC. This sequence joins TRBV2 and TRBJ2-6; weak D call: TRBD1 (6 bases). Trimming pared 6 bases from V and 2 bases from J, leaving 11 bases between. Germline V gene lookup returns CDR1 SNHLY and CDR2 FYNNEI. The CDR3 is 15 amino acids.

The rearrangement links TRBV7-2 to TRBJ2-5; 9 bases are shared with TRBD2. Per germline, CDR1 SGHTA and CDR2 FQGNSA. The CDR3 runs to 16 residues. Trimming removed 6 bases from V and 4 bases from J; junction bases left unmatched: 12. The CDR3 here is CASSSSGGRASETQYF. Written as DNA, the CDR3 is TGTGCCAGCAGTTCTAGCGGCGGGAGGGCCTCAGAGACCCAGTACTTC.

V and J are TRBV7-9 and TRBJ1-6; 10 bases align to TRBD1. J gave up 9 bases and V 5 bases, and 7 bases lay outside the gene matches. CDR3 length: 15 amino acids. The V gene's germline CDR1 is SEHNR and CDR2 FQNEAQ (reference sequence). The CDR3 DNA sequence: TGTGCCAGCAGCCCGGGACAGGGGAGGGGTTCACCCCTCCACTTT. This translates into CASSPGQGRGSPLHF.

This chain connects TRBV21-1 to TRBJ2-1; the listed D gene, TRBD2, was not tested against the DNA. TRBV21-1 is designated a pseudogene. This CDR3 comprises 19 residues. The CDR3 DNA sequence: TGTGCCAGCAGCAAAGCGGGGGGTGAGAGCGGGAGGGCCAGGAATGAGCAGTTCTTC. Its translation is CASSKAGGESGRARNEQFF.

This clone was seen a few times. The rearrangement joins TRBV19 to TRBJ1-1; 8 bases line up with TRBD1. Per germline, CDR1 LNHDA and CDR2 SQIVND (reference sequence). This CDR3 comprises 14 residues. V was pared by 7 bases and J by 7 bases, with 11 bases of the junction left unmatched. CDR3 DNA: TGTGCCAGTACCCCACAGGGGGTTGGTGGTGAAGCTTTCTTT. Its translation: CASTPQGVGGEAFF.

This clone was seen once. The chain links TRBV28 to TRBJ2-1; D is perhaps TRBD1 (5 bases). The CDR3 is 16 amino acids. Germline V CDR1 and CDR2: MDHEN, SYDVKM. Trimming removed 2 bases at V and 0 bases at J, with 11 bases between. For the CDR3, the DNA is TGTGCCAGCAGTTTAGGGGCTTTTAGCTCCTACAATGAGCAGTTCTTC. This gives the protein CASSLGAFSSYNEQFF. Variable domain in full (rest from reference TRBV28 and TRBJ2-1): DVKVTQSSRYLVKRTGEKVFLECVQDMDHENMFWYRQDPGLGLRLIYFSYDVKMKEKGDIPEGYSVSREKKERFSLILESASTNQTSMYLCASSLGAFSSYNEQFFGPGTRLTVL.

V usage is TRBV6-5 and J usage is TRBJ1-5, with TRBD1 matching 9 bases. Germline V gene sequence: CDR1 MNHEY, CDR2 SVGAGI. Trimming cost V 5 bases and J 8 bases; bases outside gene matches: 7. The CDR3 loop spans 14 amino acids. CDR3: CASSPGTGNKPQHF. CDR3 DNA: TGTGCCAGCAGTCCCGGGACAGGGAATAAGCCCCAGCATTTT.

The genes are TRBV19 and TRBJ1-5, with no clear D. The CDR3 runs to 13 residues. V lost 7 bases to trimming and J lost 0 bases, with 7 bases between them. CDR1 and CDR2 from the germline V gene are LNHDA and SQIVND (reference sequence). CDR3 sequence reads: CASKEFSNQPQHF. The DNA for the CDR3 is TGTGCCAGTAAGGAATTTAGCAATCAGCCCCAGCATTTT.

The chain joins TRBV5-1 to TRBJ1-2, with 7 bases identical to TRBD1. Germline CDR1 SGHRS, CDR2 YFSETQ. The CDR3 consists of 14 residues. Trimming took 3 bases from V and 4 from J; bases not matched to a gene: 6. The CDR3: CASSSQGGSYGYTF. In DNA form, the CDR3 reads TGCGCCAGCAGCTCCCAAGGGGGCAGCTATGGCTACACCTTC. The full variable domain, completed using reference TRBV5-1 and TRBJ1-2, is KAGVTQTPRYLIKTRGQQVTLSCSPISGHRSVSWYQQTPGQGLQFLFEYFSETQRNKGNFPGRFSGRQFSNSRSEMNVSTLELGDSALYLCASSSQGGSYGYTFGSGTRLTVV.

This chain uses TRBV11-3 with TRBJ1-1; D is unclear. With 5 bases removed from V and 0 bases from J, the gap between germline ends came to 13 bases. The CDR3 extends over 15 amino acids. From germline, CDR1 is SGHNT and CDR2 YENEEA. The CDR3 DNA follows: TGTGCCAGCAGCCCAGGCGGCAGCATGAACACTGAAGCTTTCTTT. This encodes CASSPGGSMNTEAFF.

Here the CDR3 reads CASSLQPANEKLFF. The CDR3 DNA reads TGTGCCAGCAGCTTACAGCCAGCTAATGAAAAACTGTTTTTT. V gene TRBV7-2 combines with J gene TRBJ1-4; D gene ambiguous. The CDR3 length is 14 residues. V was cut by 2 bases and J by 3 bases, with 7 bases left in between. Germline values: CDR1 SGHTA, CDR2 FQGNSA.